The 10 T cell receptor beta chains reported below all come from one sample, sequenced in a study of long-term antiretroviral therapy in people with HIV (dated by TCRdb to between 2021 and 2023). The immunoSEQ hsTCRB v3.0 assay was used at survey level resolution for TRB variable region sequencing. TCRdb re-hosts the immuneACCESS table, in-frame sequences only. Its copies lack some clones; in the studies checked, an unresolved V gene accounts for under half of them, and the cause for the rest is not known. In all, the sample holds roughly 25,000 clones, and 75% to 85% of those were seen once. The top ten hold roughly 2.3% of the sample. The material sequenced was unsorted PBMCs, taken 3 years after starting antiretroviral therapy. These receptors all stem from a man aged 45-60 years with HIV.

The chain has TRBV7-9 and TRBJ1-1; possible D gene TRBD1, 5 bases. This CDR3 region has 15 residues. With 5 bases removed from V and 1 base from J, the gap between germline ends came to 14 bases. Germline-derived CDR1 and CDR2 are SEHNR and FQNEAQ (reference sequence). The CDR3 coding sequence is TGTGCCAGCAGCCCCCGGGAACAGGCGAACACTGAAGCTTTCTTT. This encodes CASSPREQANTEAFF.

The chain combines TRBV6-5 with TRBJ2-2, with TRBD1 identical over 8 bases. J gave up 1 base and V 6 bases, and 4 bases lay outside the gene matches. Germline V gene lookup returns CDR1 MNHEY and CDR2 SVGAGI. CDR3 length: 15 residues. CDR3 residues: CASRPGTGNTGELFF. DNA for the CDR3: TGTGCCAGCAGACCAGGGACAGGGAACACCGGGGAGCTGTTTTTT.

The rearrangement uses TRBV15 and TRBJ1-5, with 7 bases aligning to TRBD1. The V segment lost 0 bases and the J segment 4 bases; nucleotides outside the gene matches: 9. The germline CDR1 and CDR2 sequences are LNHNV and YYDKDF (reference sequence). The CDR3 has 17 amino acids. The CDR3 here is CATSRDHTGVGNQPQHF. The CDR3 DNA reads as TGTGCCACCAGCAGAGACCATACAGGGGTTGGGAATCAGCCCCAGCATTTT.

The chain links TRBV5-4 to TRBJ1-2; 7 bases agree with TRBD1. CDR1 and CDR2 from the germline V gene are SGHNT and YYREEE (reference sequence). CDR3 length equals 13 residues. V lost 2 bases, J lost 6 bases, and 4 bases stayed unmatched. The CDR3, as DNA: TGTGCCAGCAGCTTAACAACAGGGGATGGCTACACCTTC. Amino acids: CASSLTTGDGYTF.

The V call is TRBV19, the J call TRBJ2-5; the D is unclear. V was cut by 3 bases and J by 4 bases, with 18 bases left in between. From germline, CDR1 is LNHDA and CDR2 SQIVND (reference sequence). The CDR3 has 16 amino acids. DNA of the CDR3: TGTGCCAGTAGTATTTCCCGGGCCCAGCTCAGAGAGACCCAGTACTTC. Its protein product is CASSISRAQLRETQYF.

The chain uses TRBV27 and TRBJ2-5, with D possibly being TRBD1 (6 bases). V dropped 3 bases and J dropped 3 bases, with 14 bases sitting between them. CDR1 MNHEY and CDR2 SMNVEV come from the germline V gene (reference sequence). This CDR3 is 15 amino acids long. The CDR3 DNA reads TGTGCCAGCAGTTTCTCCCACAGGGCGAAAGAGACCCAGTACTTC. Translated: CASSFSHRAKETQYF.

The chain links TRBV2 to TRBJ2-3, with D perhaps TRBD2 (7 bases). V lost 7 bases and J 4 bases, leaving 12 bases between the germline ends. Germline CDR1 SNHLY, CDR2 FYNNEI. The CDR3 is 13 residues long. The CDR3, as DNA: TGTGCCAGCATGGTGGGGGGGCCAGATACGCAGTATTTT. Amino acids: CASMVGGPDTQYF.

CDR3 DNA: TGTGCCAGCAGTGAGTACGGGGGCGAGGATCCTCGTGGCTACACCTTC. As protein: CASSEYGGEDPRGYTF. The chain is built from TRBV2 and TRBJ1-2; a possible D gene is TRBD1 (6 bases). CDR1 is SNHLY, CDR2 FYNNEI, per germline. V was cut by 3 bases and J by 7 bases, with 21 bases left in between. There are 16 residues in the CDR3.

The CDR3, as DNA: TGTGCCAGCAGCTTATTTTGGCAGGGGACCTACAATGAGCAGTTCTTC. Translated: CASSLFWQGTYNEQFF. The rearrangement joins TRBV11-2 to TRBJ2-1; TRBD1 might be the D (6 bases). CDR1 SGHAT and CDR2 FQNNGV come from the germline V gene. Trimming removed 2 bases from V and 2 bases from J, with 13 bases in between. This CDR3 has 16 residues.

This chain uses TRBV5-5 with TRBJ2-7; 10 nucleotides match TRBD1. CDR1 is SGHKS and CDR2 is YYEKEE in the germline V gene (reference sequence). The CDR3 runs to 14 residues. J gave up 6 bases and V 4 bases, and 7 bases lay outside the gene matches. CDR3 nucleotide sequence: TGTGCCAGCAGCCCGGGACAGGGGTCCGCCGAGCAGTACTTC. Translating gives CASSPGQGSAEQYF. The entire variable domain, with the rest obtained from reference TRBV5-5 and TRBJ2-7, is as follows: DAGVTQSPTHLIKTRGQQVTLRCSPISGHKSVSWYQQVLGQGPQFIFQYYEKEERGRGNFPDRFSARQFPNYSSELNVNALLLGDSALYLCASSPGQGSAEQYFGPGTRLTVT.